One and the same sample provided the 22 T cell receptor beta chains below, sequenced in a study of vaccination and CD4 T cells after COVID-19. Once obtained from cultured CD4+ T cells, the DNA was sequenced using the Oncomine TCR Beta short-read assay. MiXCR was run by TCRdb on the PCR reads, yielding one entry per CDR3 protein. This repertoire shows some 13,000 distinct CDR3 sequences, about 30% found once; its top ten account for 9% to 14%. The treatment denotes: approximately 11-day PBMC culture with coronavirus spike peptide pools or control peptides (ViraFEST assay). Which antigens these TCRs recognize remains unknown. Input material: CD4+ T cells from blood, cultured in vitro. Receptor source: a human donor who had recovered from COVID-19.

This clonotype has just a few counts. This chain connects TRBV6-2 or TRBV6-3 to TRBJ1-2; 9 bases are shared with TRBD1. The germline V gene encodes CDR1 MNHEY and CDR2 SVGEGT. V lost 5 bases and J lost 5; bases outside the gene matches: 9. CDR3 length equals 15 residues. CDR3 region: CASSTQQGARYGYTF. For the CDR3, the DNA is TGTGCCAGCAGTACACAACAGGGGGCTCGTTATGGCTACACCTTC.

The chain combines TRBV7-8 with TRBJ2-2; maybe TRBD2 (5 bases). Germline loops: CDR1 SGHVS, CDR2 FQNEAQ. The CDR3 totals 15 residues. Trimming shortened V by 1 base and J by 7 bases, and 13 bases separated the two germline ends. This CDR3 reads CASSLGLAGIGELFF. The CDR3 nucleotides are TGTGCCAGCAGCTTAGGGCTAGCCGGGATCGGGGAGCTGTTTTTT.

J is TRBJ2-2 and V is TRBV6-2 or TRBV6-3; the match to TRBD2 covers 8 bases. The ends lost 4 bases at V and 7 bases at J; junction bases unmatched: 8. The CDR3 contains 15 residues. Per the germline V gene, CDR1 is MNHEY and CDR2 is SVGEGT. Here the CDR3 DNA reads TGTGCCAGCAGTTTGTCGGGAGGGCCGATCGGGGAGCTGTTTTTT. Translated: CASSLSGGPIGELFF.

The V and J genes are TRBV19 and TRBJ1-3; 7 bases fit TRBD1. This CDR3 comprises 15 residues. Trimming cost V 10 bases and J 0 bases; bases outside gene matches: 9. The germline V gene encodes CDR1 LNHDA and CDR2 SQIVND (reference sequence). CDR3 residues: CATNRGGNSGNTIYF. The CDR3 DNA follows: TGTGCCACAAACAGGGGAGGGAACTCTGGAAACACCATATATTTT.

The chain recombines TRBV30 with TRBJ2-3; TRBD1 matches 10 bases. With 3 bases clipped from V and 0 bases from J, the junction kept 15 bases outside the gene matches. Germline V gene sequence: CDR1 GTSNPN, CDR2 SVGIG (reference sequence). The CDR3 covers 19 residues. The DNA for the CDR3 is TGTGCCTGGAGGACTACGGGACAGGGGAGGATCCCTAGCACAGATACGCAGTATTTT. Protein product: CAWRTTGQGRIPSTDTQYF.

The V gene is TRBV24-1, the J gene TRBJ2-5; D is perhaps TRBD1 (5 bases). Germline CDR1 and CDR2: KGHDR and SFDVKD. With 2 bases removed from V and 4 bases from J, the gap between germline ends came to 7 bases. The CDR3 length is 13 residues. For the CDR3, the DNA is TGTGCCACCAGTGATTCCGACAGAGAGACCCAGTACTTC. Amino acids: CATSDSDRETQYF.

V gene TRBV20-1 combines with J gene TRBJ2-3; no definite D call. CDR3 size: 12 residues. Germline values: CDR1 DFQATT, CDR2 SNEGSKA (reference sequence). V was cut by 2 bases and J by 6 bases, with 9 bases left in between. CDR3 sequence: CSARPSEDTQYF. In DNA, the CDR3 is TGCAGTGCTAGACCCAGTGAGGATACGCAGTATTTT.

Written as DNA, the CDR3 is TGCGCCAGCAGCCCGGACTCGGCCGTATCCGAGCAGTACTTC. Its protein is CASSPDSAVSEQYF. J is TRBJ2-7 and V is TRBV5-1, with a tentative D call TRBD2 (5 bases). The CDR3 extends over 14 amino acids. Germline V gene sequence: CDR1 SGHRS, CDR2 YFSETQ. Between the trimmed V and J ends, which lost 4 bases and 6 bases, there was a span of 17 bases.

The rearrangement links TRBV7-2 to TRBJ2-5, with 7 bases identical to TRBD1. V lost 5 bases and J lost 2; bases outside the gene matches: 11. The CDR3 loop spans 16 amino acids. Germline values: CDR1 SGHTA, CDR2 FQGNSA. As DNA, the CDR3 is TGTGCCAGCAGCCCTCTTTTTGGGACAGATCAAGAGACCCAGTACTTC. Encoded protein: CASSPLFGTDQETQYF.

This chain joins TRBV10-3 and TRBJ2-7; 10 nucleotides agree with TRBD2. The germline CDR1 and CDR2 sequences are ENHRY and SYGVKD. Trimming removed 2 bases from V and 2 bases from J; junction bases left unmatched: 6. There are 16 residues in the CDR3. The CDR3 protein is CAISEGIAGGTYEQYF. For the CDR3, the DNA is TGTGCCATCAGTGAGGGAATAGCGGGAGGCACCTACGAGCAGTACTTC.

The gene calls are TRBV20-1 and TRBJ2-3; the match to TRBD1 covers 8 bases. The germline gives CDR1 DFQATT, CDR2 SNEGSKA (reference sequence). The trim removed 6 bases at V and 5 bases at J, leaving 13 bases unmatched. CDR3 length: 15 amino acids. In DNA form, the CDR3 reads TGCAGTGCGCCGACCGGGACAGGAGGAGGAGATACGCAGTATTTT. Translated: CSAPTGTGGGDTQYF.

The CDR3 DNA reads TGTGCCTGGAATTCCGTAGGGCTCAACACCGGGGAGCTGTTTTTT. Its translation: CAWNSVGLNTGELFF. The rearrangement joins TRBV30 to TRBJ2-2; no clear D gene. This CDR3 is built from 15 residues. Per germline, CDR1 GTSNPN and CDR2 SVGIG (reference sequence). V lost 4 bases to trimming and J lost 2 bases, with 14 bases between them.

This clonotype has only a few counts. The rearrangement joins TRBV5-1 to TRBJ1-6, with D possibly TRBD1 on 6 matching bases. This CDR3 has 13 residues. V was clipped by 0 bases and J by 9 bases, with 7 bases between them. From germline, CDR1 is SGHRS and CDR2 YFSETQ. The DNA for the CDR3 is TGCGCCAGCAGCTTGGACAGGGCTTCACCCCTCCACTTT. This encodes CASSLDRASPLHF.

This chain joins TRBV7-2 and TRBJ1-5; TRBD1 matches at 8 bases. The CDR3 sequence is 16 residues long. The J segment lost 3 bases and the V segment lost 5 bases, leaving 9 bases of the junction unmatched. The germline V gene encodes CDR1 SGHTA and CDR2 FQGNSA. In DNA form, the CDR3 reads TGTGCCAGCAGCGATAGAGACAGGGGTCTCAATCAGCCCCAGCATTTT. Protein sequence: CASSDRDRGLNQPQHF.

This clonotype was seen only a few times. This chain connects TRBV2 to TRBJ2-2; tentatively, D is TRBD2 (5 bases). The CDR3 loop spans 14 amino acids. Deletions cut 5 bases from V and 6 bases from J, with 13 bases between. Germline lookup yields CDR1 SNHLY and CDR2 FYNNEI. DNA for the CDR3: TGTGCCAGCAGTACTGAAATTAGCGCCGGGGAGCTGTTTTTT. Its translation: CASSTEISAGELFF.

The genes are TRBV12-3 or TRBV12-4 and TRBJ2-1, with 8 bases identical to TRBD1. The CDR3 is made up of 15 amino acids. V dropped 7 bases and J dropped 4; count of bases not matched to a gene: 9. In nucleotides, the CDR3 is TGTGCCAGCAACCAACAGGGGGTTGGATACAATGAGCAGTTCTTC. Its translation: CASNQQGVGYNEQFF.

This chain joins TRBV20-1 and TRBJ2-3, with a possible D match to TRBD2 (6 bases). Germline V CDR1 and CDR2: DFQATT, SNEGSKA (reference sequence). V was clipped by 7 bases and J by 3 bases, with 23 bases between them. The length of the CDR3 is 16 residues. The CDR3 nucleotides are TGCAGTGACGGCAGCGGGTCTTCGGGCGGGACAGATACGCAGTATTTT. The encoded protein is CSDGSGSSGGTDTQYF.

This clonotype has a handful of counts. V usage is TRBV6-4 and J usage is TRBJ2-2, with TRBD1 as a possible D gene (6 bases). Germline CDR1 and CDR2: MRHNA and SNTAGT. The CDR3 runs 16 residues. V lost 0 bases to trimming and J lost 4 bases, with 12 bases between them. CDR3 sequence (DNA): TGTGCCAGCAGTGACTCTGTCGAAGGGGGCACCGGGGAGCTGTTTTTT. Its protein product is CASSDSVEGGTGELFF.

This clonotype has a handful of counts. Relative to the germline gene, one junction end is altered; a read error may explain this. The V and J genes are TRBV15 and TRBJ2-3, with a weak D call TRBD2 (6 bases). This CDR3 has 13 amino acids. CDR1 and CDR2 (germline): LNHNV, YYDKDF (reference sequence). The CDR3: CATSRDRGRDPDF. The CDR3 bases are TGTGCCACCAGCAGAGATCGAGGGCGGGACCCGGATTTT.

This sequence joins TRBV5-1 and TRBJ2-1; 7 bases agree with TRBD2. Germline loops: CDR1 SGHRS, CDR2 YFSETQ. Trimming removed 4 bases from V and 1 base from J; junction bases left unmatched: 11. The CDR3 is 17 amino acids. The CDR3 DNA reads TGCGCCAGCAGCAAAGGTCTAGCGGAGTATTCCTACAATGAGCAGTTCTTC. It yields the protein CASSKGLAEYSYNEQFF.

V and J are TRBV6-1 and TRBJ2-3, with 12 bases matching TRBD2. With V trimmed by 6 bases and J by 4 bases, 2 bases remained unmatched. The length of the CDR3 is 14 residues. The germline gives CDR1 MNHNS, CDR2 SASEGT. CDR3 sequence (DNA): TGTGCCAGCAGGACTAGCGGGAGCGCAGATACGCAGTATTTT. Its translation is CASRTSGSADTQYF.

The chain links TRBV6-5 to TRBJ1-1, with D hard to call. Trimming pared 2 bases from V and 0 bases from J, leaving 16 bases between. Germline CDR1 reads MNHEY; CDR2 reads SVGAGI. This CDR3 is 17 amino acids long. The CDR3 here is CASSYVSDLPMNTEAFF. DNA for the CDR3: TGTGCCAGCAGTTACGTTTCAGACTTACCCATGAACACTGAAGCTTTCTTT.